This record concerns one T cell receptor (beta chain) sequence. Antigen specificity is unknown. Using its own MiXCR run on the reads, TCRdb lists one record per CDR3 protein. The table records some 68,000 distinct CDR3 sequences, 20% to 25% of them present only once. The data stem from a study of T cell repertoires in cytomegalovirus infection. About the study: Indicated by public TCR beta signatures were CMV infection and matching HLA type.

The CDR3 consists of 12 residues. The trim removed 5 bases at V and 8 bases at J, leaving 1 base unmatched. Study-level findings and limits: What dominated the ex vivo response were HLA-C-restricted CMV-specific TCR beta clonotypes. CMV carriers with the relevant HLA were identified by cumulative public TCR beta family frequency.

The TCR was taken from a human donor in good health (CMV status not recorded). Some clones in this sample may be carry-over from other donors' samples. Sequenced sample: PBMCs, sequenced either directly or after in vitro stimulation (not recorded which). This rearrangement joins TRBV12-3 or TRBV12-4 to TRBJ1-2; TRBD1 agrees at 11 bases. The CDR3 nucleotides are TGTGCCAGCAGTCGGACAGGGGGCGGCTACACCTTC. Protein sequence: CASSRTGGGYTF.